This TCR beta chain stems from a study of blood T cell repertoires in COVID-19. Germline CDR1 and CDR2: SGHTA and FQGTGA. J gave up 0 bases and V 5 bases, and 9 bases lay outside the gene matches. The CDR3 totals 16 residues. Profiling relied on immunoSEQ multiplex PCR, and the TCRdb table lists in-frame clones only, not all of them. The sample has about 250,000 clones; around 90% are singletons. This receptor was identified in a man aged 25-40 years with COVID-19, enrolled during active disease. The chain links TRBV7-3 to TRBJ1-2; TRBD1 aligns across 7 bases. The source material was peripheral blood. The CDR3 reads CASSQGGTGANYGYTF. The CDR3 DNA reads TGTGCCAGCAGCCAAGGAGGCACAGGGGCTAACTATGGCTACACCTTC.